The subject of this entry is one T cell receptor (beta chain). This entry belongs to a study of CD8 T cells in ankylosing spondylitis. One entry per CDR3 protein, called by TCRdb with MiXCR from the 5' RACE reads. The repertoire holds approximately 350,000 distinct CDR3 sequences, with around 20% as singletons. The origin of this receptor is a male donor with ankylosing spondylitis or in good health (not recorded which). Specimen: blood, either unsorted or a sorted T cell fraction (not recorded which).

For the CDR3, the DNA is TGCAGCGTTGAAGGGGTCGGCGAAACCTACGAGCAGTACTTC. Translation: CSVEGVGETYEQYF. The chain recombines TRBV29-1 with TRBJ2-7; D is ambiguous. Between the trimmed V and J ends, which lost 1 base and 2 bases, there was a span of 12 bases. Per the germline V gene, CDR1 is SQVTM and CDR2 is ANQGSEA. The CDR3 length is 14 residues.